These 11 T cell receptor beta chains were sequenced from one sample in a study of response to subunit inactivated influenza vaccine. Each CDR3 protein gets one entry after TCRdb re-called the RT-PCR reads with MiXCR. This sample has about 150,000 distinct CDR3 sequences; about 10% occur once, and the top ten carry around 35%. The source material was CD8+ T cells sorted from PBMCs, sampled roughly 24 months after vaccination. These receptors were taken from a man aged 50-75 years who received an inactivated influenza vaccine.

A remark on this clonotype: At one of its ends the junction is not consistent with the germline gene, which may arise from a read error. The chain couples TRBV7-9 to TRBJ2-3, with TRBD2 matching 10 bases. CDR1 and CDR2 from the germline V gene are SEHNR and FQNEAQ (reference sequence). The CDR3 has 15 residues. CDR3 DNA: TGTGCCAGCCGCTTACTAGCGGGGAACACAGATACGCAGTATTTT. This encodes CASRLLAGNTDTQYF.

CDR3 coding DNA: TGTGCCAGCAGTGAATTGGGTATGGGGCTCACCGGGGAGCTGTTTTTT. It is translated as CASSELGMGLTGELFF. The rearrangement links TRBV2 to TRBJ2-2; TRBD1 might be the D (5 bases). The V end lost 2 bases, the J end lost 4 bases, and 14 bases lay between the germline ends. In germline, CDR1 is SNHLY, CDR2 FYNNEI. This CDR3 region has 16 residues. Complete variable domain (other parts from reference TRBV2 and TRBJ2-2): EPEVTQTPSHQVTQMGQEVILRCVPISNHLYFYWYRQILGQKVEFLVSFYNNEISEKSEIFDDQFSVERPDGSNFTLKIRSTKLEDSAMYFCASSELGMGLTGELFFGEGSRLTVL.

This clonotype showed up many times. This sequence joins TRBV24-1 and TRBJ2-1, with TRBD1 as a possible D gene (6 bases). V lost 0 bases and J 7 bases, leaving 15 bases between the germline ends. Germline V gives CDR1 KGHDR, CDR2 SFDVKD. This CDR3 spans 16 amino acids. The CDR3 bases are TGTGCCACCAGTGATTTGAGTGGTCAGGGGCGGAATGAGCAGTTCTTC. It translates to CATSDLSGQGRNEQFF.

The CDR3 DNA sequence: TGTGCCACCAGCGAACGGGACAGACCCCTCTATGGCTACACCTTC. Its translation: CATSERDRPLYGYTF. The genes are TRBV15 and TRBJ1-2; 7 nucleotides align to TRBD1. Germline V gene sequence: CDR1 LNHNV, CDR2 YYDKDF (reference sequence). Losses at the gene ends were 5 bases for V and 4 bases for J; bases not matched to a gene: 10. The CDR3 is 15 amino acids.

This clonotype was seen only a few times. This chain joins TRBV20-1 and TRBJ2-5; 7 bases align to TRBD2. The J segment lost 4 bases and the V segment lost 3 bases, leaving 11 bases of the junction unmatched. Germline loops: CDR1 DFQATT, CDR2 SNEGSKA (reference sequence). CDR3 length equals 15 residues. The CDR3 nucleotides are TGCAGTGCTAGCCAAGGACTAGTTTTACTAGAGACCCAGTACTTC. Residues: CSASQGLVLLETQYF.

V and J are TRBV6-5 and TRBJ2-1; D is perhaps TRBD1 or TRBD2 (6 bases each). The CDR3 runs to 15 residues. CDR1 and CDR2 (germline): MNHEY, SVGAGI. The V end lost 2 bases, the J end lost 9 bases, and 17 bases lay between the germline ends. The CDR3 loop reads CASSYVEGDGGEQFF. In DNA, the CDR3 is TGTGCCAGCAGTTACGTCGAGGGGGACGGGGGTGAGCAGTTCTTC.

The chain employs TRBV13 and TRBJ2-7, with 8 bases aligning to TRBD1. After removal of 6 bases from V and 5 bases from J, the junction contained 9 bases not matched to a gene. The V gene's germline CDR1 is PRHDT and CDR2 FYEKMQ (reference sequence). This CDR3 is built from 14 residues. The CDR3 spells CASRETGASDEQYF. The CDR3 DNA is TGTGCCAGCAGGGAGACAGGGGCCTCTGACGAGCAGTACTTC.

This rearrangement joins TRBV19 to TRBJ1-5; D call uncertain. The V and J ends lost 5 bases and 1 base respectively, with 9 bases between them. Germline V lookup: CDR1 LNHDA, CDR2 SQIVND (reference sequence). This CDR3 comprises 14 residues. CDR3 protein: CASSPGPSNQPQHF. For the CDR3, the DNA is TGTGCCAGTAGTCCAGGCCCCAGCAATCAGCCCCAGCATTTT. Full variable domain (rest looked up from reference TRBV19 and TRBJ1-5): DGGITQSPKYLFRKEGQNVTLSCEQNLNHDAMYWYRQDPGQGLRLIYYSQIVNDFQKGDIAEGYSVSREKKESFPLTVTSAQKNPTAFYLCASSPGPSNQPQHFGDGTRLSIL.

The chain carries TRBV29-1 and TRBJ2-7, with 10 bases that match TRBD1. This CDR3 has 14 amino acids. The ends lost 6 bases at V and 6 bases at J; junction bases unmatched: 11. CDR1 is SQVTM and CDR2 is ANQGSEA in the germline V gene. For the CDR3, the DNA is TGCAGCGTAGCGACAGGGGGCCGGTTGGTCGAGCAGTACTTC. It specifies CSVATGGRLVEQYF.

This clonotype came up many times. This chain joins TRBV28 and TRBJ2-2; 11 nucleotides line up with TRBD2. Germline CDR1 and CDR2: MDHEN and SYDVKM. There are 19 residues in the CDR3. The J segment lost 0 bases and the V segment lost 3 bases, leaving 9 bases of the junction unmatched. The CDR3 reads CASSFPTSGATTNTGELFF. DNA for the CDR3: TGTGCCAGCAGTTTCCCGACTAGCGGGGCCACTACGAACACCGGGGAGCTGTTTTTT.

The CDR3 DNA is TGCGCCAGCAGCTTGACCCATAGCGGGGGGGCAGGAGATACGCAGTATTTT. Encoded protein: CASSLTHSGGAGDTQYF. The chain couples TRBV5-1 to TRBJ2-3, with 11 nucleotides matching TRBD2. V lost 1 base to trimming and J lost 5 bases; unmatched junction nucleotides: 9. The CDR3 has 17 residues. CDR1 and CDR2 from the germline V gene are SGHRS and YFSETQ.